The clone carrying this T cell receptor beta chain has ten or more counts. The antigen is unknown. The germline V and J ends were trimmed by 8 bases and 0 bases, with 23 bases remaining between them. This CDR3 has 18 residues. TCRdb independently ran MiXCR on the 5' RACE reads; one entry per CDR3 protein. The sample includes 200,000 to 250,000 distinct CDR3 sequences, roughly 30% of them seen just once. This sample is part of a study of T-cell memory formation after mild COVID-19. Whole-study findings and limits: Contracting clones from day 15 to 85 had balanced CD4/CD8; later expanders favoured CD4+.

This sequence was found in an adult woman who had mild COVID-19 (a few samples of this study predate the infection). Cell type and time point are not known. This chain uses TRBV12-3 or TRBV12-4 with TRBJ2-1; the D gene is possibly TRBD2 (5 bases). Sequencing used PBMCs or a T cell subset sorted from them (not recorded which). The CDR3 here is CASHFDTRGVSSYNEQFF. Written as DNA, the CDR3 is TGTGCCAGCCACTTCGATACCCGGGGAGTCAGCTCCTACAATGAGCAGTTCTTC.